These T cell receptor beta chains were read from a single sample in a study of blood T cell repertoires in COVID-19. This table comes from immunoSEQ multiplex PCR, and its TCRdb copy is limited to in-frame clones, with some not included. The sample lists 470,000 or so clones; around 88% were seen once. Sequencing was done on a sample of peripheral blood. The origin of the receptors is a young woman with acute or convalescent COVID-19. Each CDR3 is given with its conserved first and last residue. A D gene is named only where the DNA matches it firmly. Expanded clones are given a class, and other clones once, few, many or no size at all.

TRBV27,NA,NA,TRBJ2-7,CASSLSFRGVYEQYF,TGTGCCAGCAGTTTATCGTTCAGGGGGGTCTACGAGCAGTACTTC
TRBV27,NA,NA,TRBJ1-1,CASSLAGNTEAFF,TGTGCCAGCAGTTTGGCAGGCAACACTGAAGCTTTCTTT
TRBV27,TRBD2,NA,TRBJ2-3,CASSLRLAGGIDTQYF,TGTGCCAGCAGTCTCCGACTAGCGGGGGGGATAGATACGCAGTATTTT
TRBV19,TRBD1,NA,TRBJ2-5,CASSIGQVQETQYF,TGTGCCAGTAGTATCGGACAGGTCCAAGAGACCCAGTACTTC
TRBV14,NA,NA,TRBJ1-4,CASSQWGGTEKLFF,TGTGCCAGCAGCCAATGGGGGGGGACCGAAAAACTGTTTTTT
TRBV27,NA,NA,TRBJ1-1,CASSRLQGRAEAFF,TGTGCCAGCAGCAGGTTACAGGGAAGGGCTGAAGCTTTCTTT
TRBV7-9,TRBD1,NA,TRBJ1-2,CASSLTGGASYGYTF,TGTGCCAGCAGCTTAACAGGGGGCGCGAGCTATGGCTACACCTTC
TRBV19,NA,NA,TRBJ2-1,CASSMGGPSYNEQFF,TGTGCCAGTAGTATGGGGGGGCCTTCCTACAATGAGCAGTTCTTC
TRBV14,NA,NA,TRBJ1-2,CASSQGLSNQIGYTF,TGTGCCAGCAGCCAAGGGTTGTCAAATCAGATTGGCTACACCTTC
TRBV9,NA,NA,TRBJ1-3,CASSATMGSGNTIYF,TGTGCCAGCAGCGCGACAATGGGCTCTGGAAACACCATATATTTT
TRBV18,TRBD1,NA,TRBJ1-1,CASSPAGTGGTEAFF,TGTGCCAGCTCACCAGCCGGGACAGGGGGCACTGAAGCTTTCTTT
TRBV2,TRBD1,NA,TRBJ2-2,CASSDQGVNTGELFF,TGTGCCAGCAGTGATCAGGGGGTAAACACCGGGGAGCTGTTTTTT
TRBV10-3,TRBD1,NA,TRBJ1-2,CAISERGGDGYTF,TGTGCCATCAGTGAAAGAGGGGGCGATGGCTACACCTTC
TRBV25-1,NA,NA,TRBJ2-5,CASSEYWRKQGETQYF,TGTGCCAGCAGTGAATACTGGAGGAAACAAGGAGAGACCCAGTACTTC
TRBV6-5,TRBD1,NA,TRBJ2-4,CASSRTGVAKNIQYF,TGTGCCAGCAGTAGGACAGGGGTAGCCAAAAACATTCAGTACTTC
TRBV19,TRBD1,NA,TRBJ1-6,CASSIAGTENSPLHF,TGTGCCAGTAGTATAGCTGGGACAGAAAATTCACCCCTCCACTTT
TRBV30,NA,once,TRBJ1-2,CAWSVAGPTRF,TGTGCCTGGAGTGTAGCAGGGCCCACGCGGTTC
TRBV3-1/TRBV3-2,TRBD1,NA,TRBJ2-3,CASSPDRVRTDTQYF,TGTGCCAGCAGCCCGGACAGGGTGCGTACAGATACGCAGTATTTT
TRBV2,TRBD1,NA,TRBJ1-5,CAYSRGEGQPQHF,TGTGCCTACAGCAGGGGGGAAGGACAGCCCCAGCATTTT
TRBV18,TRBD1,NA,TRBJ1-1,CASSPLRVQGKNTEAFF,TGTGCCAGCTCACCACTTCGTGTACAGGGGAAGAACACTGAAGCTTTCTTT
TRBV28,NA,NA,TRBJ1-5,CASSTGGEGQPQHF,TGTGCCAGCAGCACCGGAGGGGAGGGTCAGCCCCAGCATTTT
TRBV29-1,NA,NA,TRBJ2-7,CSAVGGEQYF,TGCAGCGCCGTCGGGGGAGAGCAGTACTTC
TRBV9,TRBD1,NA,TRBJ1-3,CASSVGTVSGNTIYF,TGTGCCAGCAGCGTCGGGACAGTCTCTGGAAACACCATATATTTT
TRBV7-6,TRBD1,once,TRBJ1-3,CASSFGQAHSGNTIYF,TGTGCCAGCAGCTTCGGACAGGCCCACTCTGGAAACACCATATATTTT
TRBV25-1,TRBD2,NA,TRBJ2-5,CASSAPRSGGYQETQYF,TGTGCCAGCAGTGCACCACGGAGCGGGGGGTACCAAGAGACCCAGTACTTC
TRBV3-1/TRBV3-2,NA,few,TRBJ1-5,CASSQAAGNSNQPQHF,TGTGCCAGCAGCCAAGCTGCAGGGAACAGCAATCAGCCCCAGCATTTT
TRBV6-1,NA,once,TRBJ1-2,CASSDGSYTF,TGTGCCAGCAGTGACGGGAGCTACACCTTC
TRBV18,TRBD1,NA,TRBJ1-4,CASSPLGQGGTNEKLFF,TGTGCCAGCTCACCCCTCGGACAGGGTGGTACTAATGAAAAACTGTTTTTT
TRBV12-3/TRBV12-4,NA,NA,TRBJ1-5,CASSLLNQPQHF,TGTGCCAGCAGTCTTTTAAATCAGCCCCAGCATTTT